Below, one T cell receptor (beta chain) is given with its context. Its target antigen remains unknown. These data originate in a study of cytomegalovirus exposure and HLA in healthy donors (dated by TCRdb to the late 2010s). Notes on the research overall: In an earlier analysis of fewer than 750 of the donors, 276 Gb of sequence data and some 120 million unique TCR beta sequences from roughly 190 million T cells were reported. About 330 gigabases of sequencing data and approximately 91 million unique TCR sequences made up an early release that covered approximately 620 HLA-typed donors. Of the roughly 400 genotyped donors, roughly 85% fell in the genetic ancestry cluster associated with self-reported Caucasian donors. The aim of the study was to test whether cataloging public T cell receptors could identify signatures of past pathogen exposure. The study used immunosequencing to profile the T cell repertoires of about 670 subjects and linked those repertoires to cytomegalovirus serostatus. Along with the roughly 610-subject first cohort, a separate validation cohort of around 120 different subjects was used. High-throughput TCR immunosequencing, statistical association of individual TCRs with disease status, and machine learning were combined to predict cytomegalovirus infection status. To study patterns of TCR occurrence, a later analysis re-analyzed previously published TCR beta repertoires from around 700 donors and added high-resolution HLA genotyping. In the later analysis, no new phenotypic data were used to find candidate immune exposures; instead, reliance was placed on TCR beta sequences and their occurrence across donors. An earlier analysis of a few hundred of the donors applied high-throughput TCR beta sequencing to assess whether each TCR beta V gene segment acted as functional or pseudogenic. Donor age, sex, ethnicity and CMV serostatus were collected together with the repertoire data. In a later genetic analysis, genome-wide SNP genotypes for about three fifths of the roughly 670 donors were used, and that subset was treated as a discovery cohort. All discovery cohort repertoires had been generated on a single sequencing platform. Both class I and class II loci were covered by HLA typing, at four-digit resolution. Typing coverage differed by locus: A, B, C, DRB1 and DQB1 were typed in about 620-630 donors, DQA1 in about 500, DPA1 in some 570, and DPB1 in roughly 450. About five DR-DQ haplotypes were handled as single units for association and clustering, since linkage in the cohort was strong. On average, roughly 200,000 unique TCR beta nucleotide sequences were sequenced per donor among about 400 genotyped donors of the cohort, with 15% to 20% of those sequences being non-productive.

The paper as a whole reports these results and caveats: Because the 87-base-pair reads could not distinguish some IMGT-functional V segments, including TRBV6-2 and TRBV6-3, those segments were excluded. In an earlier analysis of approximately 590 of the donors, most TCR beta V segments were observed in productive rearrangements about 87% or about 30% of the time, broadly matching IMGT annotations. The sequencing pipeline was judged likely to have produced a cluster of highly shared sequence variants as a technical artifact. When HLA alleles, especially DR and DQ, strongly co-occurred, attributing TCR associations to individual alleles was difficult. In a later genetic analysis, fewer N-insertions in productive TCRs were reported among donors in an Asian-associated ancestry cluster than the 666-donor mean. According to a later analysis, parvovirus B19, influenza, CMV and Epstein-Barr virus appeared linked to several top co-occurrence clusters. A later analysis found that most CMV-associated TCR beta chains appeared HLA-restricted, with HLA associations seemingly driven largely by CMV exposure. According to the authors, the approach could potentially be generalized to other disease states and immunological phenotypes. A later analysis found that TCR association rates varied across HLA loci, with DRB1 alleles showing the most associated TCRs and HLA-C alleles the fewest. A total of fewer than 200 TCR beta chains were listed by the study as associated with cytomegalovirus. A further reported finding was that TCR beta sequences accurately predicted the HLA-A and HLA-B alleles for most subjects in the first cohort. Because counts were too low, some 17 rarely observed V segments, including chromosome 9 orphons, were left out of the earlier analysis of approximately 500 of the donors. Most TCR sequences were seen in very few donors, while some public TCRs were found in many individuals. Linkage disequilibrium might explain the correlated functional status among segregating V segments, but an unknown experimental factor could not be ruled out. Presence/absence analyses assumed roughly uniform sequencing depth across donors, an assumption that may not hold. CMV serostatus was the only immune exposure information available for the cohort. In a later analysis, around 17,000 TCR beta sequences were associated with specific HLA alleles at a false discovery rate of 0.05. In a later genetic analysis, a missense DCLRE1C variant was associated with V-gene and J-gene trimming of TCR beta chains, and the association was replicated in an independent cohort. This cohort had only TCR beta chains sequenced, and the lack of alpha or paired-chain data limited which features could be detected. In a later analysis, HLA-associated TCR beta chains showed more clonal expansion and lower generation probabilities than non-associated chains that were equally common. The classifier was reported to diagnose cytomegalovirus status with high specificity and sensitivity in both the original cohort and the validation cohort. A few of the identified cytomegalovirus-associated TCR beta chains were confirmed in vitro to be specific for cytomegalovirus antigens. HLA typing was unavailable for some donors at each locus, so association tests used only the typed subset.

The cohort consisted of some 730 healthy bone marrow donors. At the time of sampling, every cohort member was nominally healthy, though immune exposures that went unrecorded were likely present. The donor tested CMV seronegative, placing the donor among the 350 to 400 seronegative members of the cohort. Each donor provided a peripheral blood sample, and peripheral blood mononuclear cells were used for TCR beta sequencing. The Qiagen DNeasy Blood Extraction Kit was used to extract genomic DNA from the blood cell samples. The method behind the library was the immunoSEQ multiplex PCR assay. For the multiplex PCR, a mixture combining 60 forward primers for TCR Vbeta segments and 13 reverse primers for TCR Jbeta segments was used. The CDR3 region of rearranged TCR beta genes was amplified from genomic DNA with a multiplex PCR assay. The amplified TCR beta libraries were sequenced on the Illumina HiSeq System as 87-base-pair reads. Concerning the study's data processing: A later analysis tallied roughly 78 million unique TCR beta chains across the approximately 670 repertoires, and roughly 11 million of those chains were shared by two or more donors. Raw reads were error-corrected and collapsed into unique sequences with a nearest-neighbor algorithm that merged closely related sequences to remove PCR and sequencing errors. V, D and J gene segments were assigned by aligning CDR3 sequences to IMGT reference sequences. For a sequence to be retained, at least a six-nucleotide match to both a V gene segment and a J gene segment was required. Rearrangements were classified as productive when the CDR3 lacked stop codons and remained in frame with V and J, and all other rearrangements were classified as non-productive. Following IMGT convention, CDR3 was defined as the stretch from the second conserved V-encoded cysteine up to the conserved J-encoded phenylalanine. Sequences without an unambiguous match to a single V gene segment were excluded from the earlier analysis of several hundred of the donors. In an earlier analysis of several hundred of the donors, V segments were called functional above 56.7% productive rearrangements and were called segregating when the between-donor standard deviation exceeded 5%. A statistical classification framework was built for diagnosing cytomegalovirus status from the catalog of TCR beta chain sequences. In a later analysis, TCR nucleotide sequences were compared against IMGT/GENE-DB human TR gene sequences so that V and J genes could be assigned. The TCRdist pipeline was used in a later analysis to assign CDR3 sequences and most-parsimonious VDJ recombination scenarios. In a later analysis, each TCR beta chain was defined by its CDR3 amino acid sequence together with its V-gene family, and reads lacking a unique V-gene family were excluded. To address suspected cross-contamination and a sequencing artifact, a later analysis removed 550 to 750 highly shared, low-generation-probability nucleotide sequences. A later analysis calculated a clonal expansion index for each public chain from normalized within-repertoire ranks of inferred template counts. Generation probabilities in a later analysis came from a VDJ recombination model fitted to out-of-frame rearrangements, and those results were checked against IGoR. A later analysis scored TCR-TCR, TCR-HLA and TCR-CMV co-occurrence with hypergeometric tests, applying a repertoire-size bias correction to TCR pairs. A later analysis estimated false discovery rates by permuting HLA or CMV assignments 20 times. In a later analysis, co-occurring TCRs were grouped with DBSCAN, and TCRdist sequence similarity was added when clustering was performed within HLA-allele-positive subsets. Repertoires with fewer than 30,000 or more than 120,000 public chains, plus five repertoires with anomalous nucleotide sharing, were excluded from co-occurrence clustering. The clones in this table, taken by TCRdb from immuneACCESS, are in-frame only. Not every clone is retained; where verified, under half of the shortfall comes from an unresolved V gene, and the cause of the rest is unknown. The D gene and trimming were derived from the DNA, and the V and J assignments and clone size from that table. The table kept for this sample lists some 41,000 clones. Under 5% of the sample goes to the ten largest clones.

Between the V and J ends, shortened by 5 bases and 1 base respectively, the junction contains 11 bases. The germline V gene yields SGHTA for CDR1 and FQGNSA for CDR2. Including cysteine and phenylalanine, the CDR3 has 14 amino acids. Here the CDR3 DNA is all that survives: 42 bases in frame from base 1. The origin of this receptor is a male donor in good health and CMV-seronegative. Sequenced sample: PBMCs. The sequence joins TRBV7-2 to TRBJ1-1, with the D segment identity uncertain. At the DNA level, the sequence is TGTGCCAGCAGCCCAGATCCAAGGAACACTGAAGCTTTCTTT. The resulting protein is CASSPDPRNTEAFF.